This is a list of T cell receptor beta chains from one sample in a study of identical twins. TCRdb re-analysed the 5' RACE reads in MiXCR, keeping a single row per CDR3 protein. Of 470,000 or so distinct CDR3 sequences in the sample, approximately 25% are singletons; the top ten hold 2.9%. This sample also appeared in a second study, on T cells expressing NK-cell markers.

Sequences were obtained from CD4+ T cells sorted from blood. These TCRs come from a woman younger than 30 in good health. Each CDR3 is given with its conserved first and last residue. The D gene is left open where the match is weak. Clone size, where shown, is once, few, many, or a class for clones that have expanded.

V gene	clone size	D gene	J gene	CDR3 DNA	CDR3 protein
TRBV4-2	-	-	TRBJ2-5	TGTGCCAGCAGCCAAGACCCGGGGCTGGGGACCCAGTACTTC	CASSQDPGLGTQYF
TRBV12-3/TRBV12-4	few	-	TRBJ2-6	TGTGCCAGCAGTTTCCCTGGATCTGGGGCCAACGTCCTGACTTTC	CASSFPGSGANVLTF
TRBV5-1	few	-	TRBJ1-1	TGCGCCAGCAGCTTGCTCTCGACGGCCATGAACACTGAAGCTTTCTTT	CASSLLSTAMNTEAFF
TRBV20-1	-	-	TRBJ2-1	TGCAGTGCTAGAGATCTAACTCGGAACAATGAGCAGTTCTTC	CSARDLTRNNEQFF
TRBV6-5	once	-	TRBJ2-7	TGTGCCAGCAGTTACTCTCTCTCCGGCCGTTACGCCTACGAGCAGTACTTC	CASSYSLSGRYAYEQYF
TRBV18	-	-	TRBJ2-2	TGTGCCAGCTCACCCACAGGGTCCGGGGAGCTGTTTTTT	CASSPTGSGELFF
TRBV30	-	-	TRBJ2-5	TGTGCCTGGAGTGTACTCCAAGAGACCCAGTACTTC	CAWSVLQETQYF
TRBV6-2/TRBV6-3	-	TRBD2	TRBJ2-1	TGTGCCAGCAGAAGTGGACTAGCCACCTACAATGAGCAGTTCTTC	CASRSGLATYNEQFF
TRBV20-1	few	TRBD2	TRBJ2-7	TGCAGTGCTAGTGAGCCTAGCGGGGGATACGAGCAGTACTTC	CSASEPSGGYEQYF
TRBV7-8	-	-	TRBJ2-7	TGTGCCAGCAGCGCGAAGGTCGGACACGCCTACGAGCAGTACTTC	CASSAKVGHAYEQYF
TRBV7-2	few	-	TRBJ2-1	TGTGCCAGCAGCTCGAGGACCCGGGATTGGCAGTTCTTC	CASSSRTRDWQFF
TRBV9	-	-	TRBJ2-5	TGTGCCAGCAGCGTGAACAGGGGGGGAGAGGAGACCCAGTACTTC	CASSVNRGGEETQYF
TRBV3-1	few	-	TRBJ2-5	TGTGCCAGCAGCCAAGAGCTACAAGAGACCCAGTACTTC	CASSQELQETQYF
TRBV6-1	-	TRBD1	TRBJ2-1	TGTGCCAGCGGTAAAAAGACAGGGGATCAAGATGAGCAGTTCTTC	CASGKKTGDQDEQFF
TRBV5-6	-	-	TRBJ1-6	TGTGCCAGCACCTTTGCTTTTACGAAATCGAGATCACCCCTCCACTTT	CASTFAFTKSRSPLHF
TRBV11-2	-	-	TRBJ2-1	TGTGCCAGCAGCTTTCTGTGGGTCACGCCGGAGGGGGGGAGCTCCTACAATGAGCAGTTCTTC	CASSFLWVTPEGGSSYNEQFF
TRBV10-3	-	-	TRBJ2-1	TGTGCCATCAGTGAGTCGACAAAGACTATTTACAATGAGCAGTTCTTC	CAISESTKTIYNEQFF
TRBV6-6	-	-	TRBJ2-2	TGTGCCAGCAGCCCCAGCTCCATCGGGGAGCTGTTTTTT	CASSPSSIGELFF
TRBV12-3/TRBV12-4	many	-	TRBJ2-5	TGTGCCAGCAGTTTAACGTACCAAGAGACCCAGTACTTC	CASSLTYQETQYF
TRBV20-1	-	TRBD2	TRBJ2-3	TGCAGTGCCGCTAGCGGGAGGGGAGATACGCAGTATTTT	CSAASGRGDTQYF
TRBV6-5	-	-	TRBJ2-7	TGTGCCAGCAGTTACTCGAGGGACCATTACGAGCAGTACTTC	CASSYSRDHYEQYF
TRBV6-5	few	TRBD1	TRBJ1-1	TGTGCCAGCAGTTCCCGGACAGGTCCCTTATCGTCGAACACTGAAGCTTTCTTT	CASSSRTGPLSSNTEAFF
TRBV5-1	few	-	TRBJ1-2	TGCGCCAGCAGCTTGGGACAGTCCAGCTATGGCTACACCTTC	CASSLGQSSYGYTF
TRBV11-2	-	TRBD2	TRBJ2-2	TGTGCCAGCAGGAAAAGATTACTAGCGGCGGCCGGGGAGCTGTTTTTT	CASRKRLLAAAGELFF
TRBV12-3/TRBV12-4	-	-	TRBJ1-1	TGTGCCAGCAGCGGTCAGGGCCTTGAAGCTTTCTTT	CASSGQGLEAFF
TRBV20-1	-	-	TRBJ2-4	TGCAGTGCCGGGGGGCAGGGTGTGACCAAAAACATTCAGTACTTC	CSAGGQGVTKNIQYF
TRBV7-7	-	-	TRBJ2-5	TGTGCCAGCAGCCTACAGGGTACCCCAGAGACCCAGTACTTC	CASSLQGTPETQYF
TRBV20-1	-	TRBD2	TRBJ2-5	TGCAGTGGTAGCGGGCAAGAGACCCAGTACTTC	CSGSGQETQYF
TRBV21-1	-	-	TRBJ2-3	TGTGCCAGCAGCAAAGCGCTTTATGAGGCAGGGGGGCTCAGGAATACGCAGTATTTT	CASSKALYEAGGLRNTQYF
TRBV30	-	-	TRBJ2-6	TGTGCCTGGAGTGTAGGGGGTTCTGGGGCCAACGTCCTGACTTTC	CAWSVGGSGANVLTF
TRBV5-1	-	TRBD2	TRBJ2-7	TGCGCCAGCAGCACATCGGGACTAGCCATCTACGAGCAGTACTTC	CASSTSGLAIYEQYF
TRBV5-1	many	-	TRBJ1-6	TGCGCCAGCAGCCGGGAGCAGGGTGGTTTTGGCGATTCACCCCTCCACTTT	CASSREQGGFGDSPLHF
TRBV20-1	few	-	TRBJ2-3	TGCAGTGCCGGCCTCACAGATACGCAGTATTTT	CSAGLTDTQYF
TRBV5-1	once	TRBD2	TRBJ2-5	TGCGCCAGCAGCCCGTCTAGCGGGGGCACCCAAGAGACCCAGTACTTC	CASSPSSGGTQETQYF
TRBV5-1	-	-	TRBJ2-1	TGCGCCAGCAGTGAGAGGGCCTACGCCTCCTACAATGAGCAGTTCTTC	CASSERAYASYNEQFF
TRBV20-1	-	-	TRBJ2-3	TGCAGTGCTAGAGGCAGCCGCACGAGGGGGTTTTTCGCAGATACGCAGTATTTT	CSARGSRTRGFFADTQYF
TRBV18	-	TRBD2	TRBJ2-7	TGTGCCAGCTCCCCGGCCGGCGGGGGGTTGCCCTACGAGCAGTACTTC	CASSPAGGGLPYEQYF
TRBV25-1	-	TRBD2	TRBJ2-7	TGTGCCAGCAGCGACTGGACTAGCGCTTACGAGCAGTACTTC	CASSDWTSAYEQYF
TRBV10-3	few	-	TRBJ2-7	TGTGCCATCAGTGAGAAGGGGTGGTACGAGCAGTACTTC	CAISEKGWYEQYF
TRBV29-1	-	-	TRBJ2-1	TGCAGCGTTGGGGACCCAGAGCAGTTCTTC	CSVGDPEQFF
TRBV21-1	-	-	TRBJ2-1	TGTGCCAGCAGCAAAGATGGGCAGGCCGTCTCCTACAATGAGCAGTTCTTC	CASSKDGQAVSYNEQFF
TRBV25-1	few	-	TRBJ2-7	TGTGCCAGCGGAAGAGCGGGTACCTACGAGCAGTACTTC	CASGRAGTYEQYF
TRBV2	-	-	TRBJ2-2	TGTGCCAGCAGTGACGCCGCGAACACCGGGGAGCTGTTTTTT	CASSDAANTGELFF
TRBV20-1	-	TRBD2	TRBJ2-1	TGCAGTGCTAAGGTACTAGCGGGCCGGTACAATGAGCAGTTCTTC	CSAKVLAGRYNEQFF
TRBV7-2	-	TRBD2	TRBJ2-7	TGTGCCAGCAGCTCGGGACTAGCGGGATCCCACGAGCAGTACTTC	CASSSGLAGSHEQYF
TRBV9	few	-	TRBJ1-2	TGTGCCAGCAGCGTATCCATGAAGAGTAACTATGGCTACACCTTC	CASSVSMKSNYGYTF
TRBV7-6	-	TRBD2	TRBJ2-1	TGTGCCAGCAGCTTGGGCGGGGGACGGGCCAACAATGAGCAGTTCTTC	CASSLGGGRANNEQFF
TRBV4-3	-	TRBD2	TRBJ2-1	TGCGCCAGCAGCCACCTAGCGGGAGAGGATGGCTACAATGAGCAGTTCTTC	CASSHLAGEDGYNEQFF
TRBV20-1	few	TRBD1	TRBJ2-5	TGCAGTGCTAGAGGCGGACAGGGGGAGACCCAGTACTTC	CSARGGQGETQYF
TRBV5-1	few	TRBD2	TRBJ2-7	TGCGCCAGCAGCTTGGTGGCTAGCGGGGACAACGAGCAGTACTTC	CASSLVASGDNEQYF
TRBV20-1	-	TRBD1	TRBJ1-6	TGCAGTGCTAGCTACAGGGGGCAGAATTCACCCCTCCACTTT	CSASYRGQNSPLHF
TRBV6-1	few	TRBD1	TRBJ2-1	TGTGCCAGCAGGGGCAGGGGGCTCCACAATGAGCAGTTCTTC	CASRGRGLHNEQFF
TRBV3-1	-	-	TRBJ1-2	TGTGCCAGCAGCCAATTAACCCCGGGGACCTATGGCTACACCTTC	CASSQLTPGTYGYTF
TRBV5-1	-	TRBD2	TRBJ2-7	TGCGCCAGCAGCTTGGACCTAGCGGGTATTTACGAGCAGTACTTC	CASSLDLAGIYEQYF
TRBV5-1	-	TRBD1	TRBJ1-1	TGCGCCAGCAGCTTCCAGGGGGCGCGGGCTTTCTTT	CASSFQGARAFF